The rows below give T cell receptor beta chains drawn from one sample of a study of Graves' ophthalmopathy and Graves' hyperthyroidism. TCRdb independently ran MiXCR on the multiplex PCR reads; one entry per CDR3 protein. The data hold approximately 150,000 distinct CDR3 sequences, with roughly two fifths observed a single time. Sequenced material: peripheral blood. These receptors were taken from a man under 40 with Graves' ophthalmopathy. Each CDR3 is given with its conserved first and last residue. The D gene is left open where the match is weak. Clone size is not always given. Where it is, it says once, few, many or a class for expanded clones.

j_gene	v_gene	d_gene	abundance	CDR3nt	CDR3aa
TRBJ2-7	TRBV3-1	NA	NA	TGTGCCAGCAGCCAAGGTCAGGGGGGCTCGTACGAGCAGTACTTC	CASSQGQGGSYEQYF
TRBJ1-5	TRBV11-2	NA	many	TGTGCCAGCAGCTTACCAGGGGCTCAGCCCCAGCATTTT	CASSLPGAQPQHF
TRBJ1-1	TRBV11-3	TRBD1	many	TGTGCCAGCACCCAAAGCAGGGGGCTCACTGAAGCTTTCTTT	CASTQSRGLTEAFF
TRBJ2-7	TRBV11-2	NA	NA	TGTGCCAGCAGCTTAGAACGGGGGCAGTCCTACGAGCAGTACTTC	CASSLERGQSYEQYF
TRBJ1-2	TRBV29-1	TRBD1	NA	TGCAGCGTCGCCGGACAGGGAGGCTACACCTTC	CSVAGQGGYTF
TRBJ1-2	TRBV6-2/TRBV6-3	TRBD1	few	TGTGCCAGCAGTTTCGGGACAGGGATTAACTATGGCTACACCTTC	CASSFGTGINYGYTF
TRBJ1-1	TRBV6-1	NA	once	TGTGCCAGCACAGGGCGTTCGGGGCGGGATACTGAAGCTTTCTTT	CASTGRSGRDTEAFF
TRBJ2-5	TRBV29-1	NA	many	TGCAGCGGCCGGGGACCTGGTGAGACCCAGTACTTC	CSGRGPGETQYF
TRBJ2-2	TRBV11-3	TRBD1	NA	TGTGCCAGCAGCGAGATACGGACAGGGAAAGAGCTGTTTTTT	CASSEIRTGKELFF
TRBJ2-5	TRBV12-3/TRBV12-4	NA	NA	TGTGCCAGCAGTATCTCGACAGTAAGGGAGACCCAGTACTTC	CASSISTVRETQYF
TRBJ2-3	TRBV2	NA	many	TGTGCCAGCGGTGTCTACCAAGCAGATACGCAGTATTTT	CASGVYQADTQYF
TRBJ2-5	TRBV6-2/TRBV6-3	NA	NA	TGTGCCAGCAGTTACCTGGCGGGAAATCTACAAGAGACCCAGTACTTC	CASSYLAGNLQETQYF
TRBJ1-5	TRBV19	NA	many	TGTGCCAGTAGTCGGACGACTTCAAATAGCAATCAGCCCCAGCATTTT	CASSRTTSNSNQPQHF
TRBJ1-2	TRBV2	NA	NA	TGTGCCAGCAGTCTACAGCTAAACTATGGCTACACCTTC	CASSLQLNYGYTF
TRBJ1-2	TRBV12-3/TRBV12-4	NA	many	TGTGCCAGCAGTGCGTCTCAGGAGGGACATTATGGCTACACCTTC	CASSASQEGHYGYTF
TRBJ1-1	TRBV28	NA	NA	TGTGCCAGCAGCTTCCTTCCCAGGGCCATGAACACTGAAGCTTTCTTT	CASSFLPRAMNTEAFF
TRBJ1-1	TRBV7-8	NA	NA	TGTGCCAGCAGCTTAGAGGGGCTTGACTGGTCCGACACTGAAGCTTTCTTT	CASSLEGLDWSDTEAFF
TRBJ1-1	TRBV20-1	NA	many	TGCAGTGCTAGCAGAGCCGAAGCTTTCTTT	CSASRAEAFF
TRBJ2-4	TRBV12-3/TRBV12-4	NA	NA	TGTGCCAGCAGTTTAGAGGTTGGGGGAGTAACCAAAAACATTCAGTACTTC	CASSLEVGGVTKNIQYF
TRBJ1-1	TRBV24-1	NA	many	TGTGCCACCAGTGACTGGGAGAACACTGAAGCTTTCTTT	CATSDWENTEAFF
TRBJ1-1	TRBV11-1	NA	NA	TGTGCCAGCAGCTATACACAGGGTGGTACTGAAGCTTTCTTT	CASSYTQGGTEAFF
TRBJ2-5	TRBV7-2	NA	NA	TGTGCCAGCTCGGTCCCCCCGGGGGGCCTAGAGACCCAGTACTTC	CASSVPPGGLETQYF
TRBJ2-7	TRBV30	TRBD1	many	TGTGCCTGCCCGGGACAGGGGGTATACGAGCAGTACTTC	CACPGQGVYEQYF
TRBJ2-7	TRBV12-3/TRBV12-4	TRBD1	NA	TGTGCCAGCGGTCCTCGGGACAGCTCCTACGAGCAGTACTTC	CASGPRDSSYEQYF
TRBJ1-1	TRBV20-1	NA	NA	TGCAGTGCTAGTAGGGGGGCCATAGGGACTGAAGCTTTCTTT	CSASRGAIGTEAFF
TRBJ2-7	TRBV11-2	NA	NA	TGTGCCAGCAGCCCTAGGGGTCTAGCGAAGTCCTACGAGCAGTACTTC	CASSPRGLAKSYEQYF
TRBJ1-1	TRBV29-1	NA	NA	TGCAGCGTTGTAGGTAACACTGAAGCTTTCTTT	CSVVGNTEAFF
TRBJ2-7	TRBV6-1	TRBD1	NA	TGTGCCAGCAGTAAGACAGGGACCGAGCAGTACTTC	CASSKTGTEQYF
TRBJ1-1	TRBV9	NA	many	TGTGCCAGCAGCGTAGGGGCGCGGAACACTGAAGCTTTCTTT	CASSVGARNTEAFF
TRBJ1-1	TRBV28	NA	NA	TGTGCCAGCATTAACGGCAGGGAATCTGAAGCTTTCTTT	CASINGRESEAFF
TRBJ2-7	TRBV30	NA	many	TGTGCCTGGAGTGTAGGGGCGGACGTGATGGACGAGCAGTACTTC	CAWSVGADVMDEQYF
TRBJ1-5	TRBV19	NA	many	TGTGCCAGTACCCTGAATAGCAATCAGCCCCAGCATTTT	CASTLNSNQPQHF
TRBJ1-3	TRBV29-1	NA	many	TGCAGCGTTGCCCCTAGCACTCCCGGAAACACCATATATTTT	CSVAPSTPGNTIYF
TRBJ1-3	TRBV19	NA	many	TGTGCCAGTAGTCTAGGACAGTCCCGGGCGTCGGGAAACACCATATATTTT	CASSLGQSRASGNTIYF
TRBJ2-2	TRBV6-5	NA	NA	TGTGCCAGCAGTTACAAAGCGGCCGGGGAGCTGTTTTTT	CASSYKAAGELFF
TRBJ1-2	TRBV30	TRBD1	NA	TGTGCCTGGGGCAGACAGGGTGGATATGGCTACACCTTC	CAWGRQGGYGYTF
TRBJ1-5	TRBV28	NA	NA	TGTGCCAGCAGTTTATCGGCAGACAATCAGCCCCAGCATTTT	CASSLSADNQPQHF
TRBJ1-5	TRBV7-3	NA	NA	TGTGCCAGCAGCTTACGGGCCTTCAATCAGCCCCAGCATTTT	CASSLRAFNQPQHF
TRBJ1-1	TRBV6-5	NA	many	TGTGCCAGCAGTTACTCTGATGCTACTGAAGCTTTCTTT	CASSYSDATEAFF
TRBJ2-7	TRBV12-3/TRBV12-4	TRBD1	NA	TGTGCCAGCGGCCGATCGGACAGGCGAGAGCAGTACTTC	CASGRSDRREQYF
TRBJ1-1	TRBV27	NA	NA	TGTGCCAGCAGTTTATATTTTTCTACTGAAGCTTTCTTT	CASSLYFSTEAFF
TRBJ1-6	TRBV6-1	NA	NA	TGTGCCAGCAGTGAAGCGAGGGTATCTAATTCACCCCTCCACTTT	CASSEARVSNSPLHF
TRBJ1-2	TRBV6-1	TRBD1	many	TGTGCCAGCACACAGGGGCTGGTCTATGGCTACACCTTC	CASTQGLVYGYTF
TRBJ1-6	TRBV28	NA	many	TGTGCCAGCAGTTTATCGGGGGATAATTCACCCCTCCACTTT	CASSLSGDNSPLHF
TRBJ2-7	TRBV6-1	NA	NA	TGTGCCAGCAGAGGACACTATGACTCCTACGAGCAGTACTTC	CASRGHYDSYEQYF
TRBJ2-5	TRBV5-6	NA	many	TGTGCCAGCAGCTTTACCCTAAGCACCCAAGAGACCCAGTACTTC	CASSFTLSTQETQYF
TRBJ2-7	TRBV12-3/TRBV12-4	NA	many	TGTGCCAGCAGCCCTACTAGTTCCTACGAGCAGTACTTC	CASSPTSSYEQYF
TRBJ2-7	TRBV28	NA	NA	TGTGCCAGCAGTTCCCCAAGAAGGGCCCTGGGCTACGAGCAGTACTTC	CASSSPRRALGYEQYF
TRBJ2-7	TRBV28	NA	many	TGTGCCAGCAGTTACCCACGGGGGGCTGGGAGCTCCTACGAGCAGTACTTC	CASSYPRGAGSSYEQYF
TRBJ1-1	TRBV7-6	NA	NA	TGTGCCAGCAGCTTATCCTCAGGGGACACTGAAGCTTTCTTT	CASSLSSGDTEAFF
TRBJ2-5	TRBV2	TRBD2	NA	TGTGCCAGCAGCATCCTAGCGGAGCTCCTCCAAGAGACCCAGTACTTC	CASSILAELLQETQYF
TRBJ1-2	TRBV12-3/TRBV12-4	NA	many	TGTGCCAGCAGGCGGGACACTTTCTATGGCTACACCTTC	CASRRDTFYGYTF
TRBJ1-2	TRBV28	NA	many	TGTGCCAGCAGCCCGGCTTCGGGTTATGGCTACACCTTC	CASSPASGYGYTF
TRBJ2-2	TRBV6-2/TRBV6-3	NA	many	TGTGCCAGCAGTCCTTTAGCCCCGGGGACCGGGGAGCTGTTTTTT	CASSPLAPGTGELFF
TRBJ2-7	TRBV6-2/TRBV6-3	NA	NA	TGTGCCAGCAGTTACCCAGCTAGCCTTAGCTTCGAGCAGTACTTC	CASSYPASLSFEQYF
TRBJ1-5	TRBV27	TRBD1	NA	TGTGCCAGCAGTTTCCTTCCCGGGACAGGGTTTCAGAATCAGCCCCAGCATTTT	CASSFLPGTGFQNQPQHF
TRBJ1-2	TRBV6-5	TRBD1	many	TGTGCCAGCAGAAGGACAGGGGGCGATGGCTACACCTTC	CASRRTGGDGYTF
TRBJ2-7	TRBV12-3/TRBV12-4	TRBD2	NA	TGTGCCAGCAGTTTAGAACTAGCGGGAGTGGGTGAGCAGTACTTC	CASSLELAGVGEQYF
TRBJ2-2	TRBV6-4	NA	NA	TGTGCCAGCAGTGGGACTCCGGGCACCGGGGAGCTGTTTTTT	CASSGTPGTGELFF
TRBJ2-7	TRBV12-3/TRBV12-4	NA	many	TGTGCCAGCAGTTTAAAGTACGAGCAGTACTTC	CASSLKYEQYF